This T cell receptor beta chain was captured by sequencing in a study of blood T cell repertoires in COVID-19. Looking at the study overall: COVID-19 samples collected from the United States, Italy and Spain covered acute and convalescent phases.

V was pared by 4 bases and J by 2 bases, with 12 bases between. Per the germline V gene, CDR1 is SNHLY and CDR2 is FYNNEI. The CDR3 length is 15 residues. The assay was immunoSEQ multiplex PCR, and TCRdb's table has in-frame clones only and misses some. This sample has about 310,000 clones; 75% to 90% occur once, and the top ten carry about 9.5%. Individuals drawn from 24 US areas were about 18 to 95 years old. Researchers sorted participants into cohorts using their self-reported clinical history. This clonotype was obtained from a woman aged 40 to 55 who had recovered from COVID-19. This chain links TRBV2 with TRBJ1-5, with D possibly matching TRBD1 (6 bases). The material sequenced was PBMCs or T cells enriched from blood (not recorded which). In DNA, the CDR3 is TGTGCCAGCAGTGTGTTTGGGGGCGGCAATCAGCCCCAGCATTTT. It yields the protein CASSVFGGGNQPQHF. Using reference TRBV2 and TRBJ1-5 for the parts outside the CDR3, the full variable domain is EPEVTQTPSHQVTQMGQEVILRCVPISNHLYFYWYRQILGQKVEFLVSFYNNEISEKSEIFDDQFSVERPDGSNFTLKIRSTKLEDSAMYFCASSVFGGGNQPQHFGDGTRLSIL.